Each of the 28 T cell receptor beta chains below was sequenced from the same sample in a study of blood T cell repertoires in COVID-19 (dated by TCRdb to 2020 to 2022). The library was built by means of the immunoSEQ multiplex PCR assay. TCRdb provides this immuneACCESS table in a form limited to in-frame rearrangements. Some clones are lacking; in checked studies, under half of them reflect an unresolved V gene, and why the rest are absent is not known. Within this sample are about 120,000 clones, with around 91% of them counted one time only. The ten largest account for around 4% of the sample. What was sequenced was peripheral blood. The receptors were sampled from a woman aged 55-70 years with COVID-19, enrolled during active disease.

The V call is TRBV19, the J call TRBJ1-5; a possible D gene is TRBD1 (6 bases). V lost 5 bases to trimming and J lost 1 base, with 9 bases between them. The CDR3 length is 14 residues. The germline V gene has CDR1 LNHDA and CDR2 SQIVND (reference sequence). CDR3 residues: CASSQGQSNQPQHF. The CDR3 nucleotides are TGTGCCAGTAGTCAAGGACAGAGCAATCAGCCCCAGCATTTT.

The rearrangement uses TRBV10-3 and TRBJ1-3, with unresolved D. The CDR3 consists of 16 residues. Deletions cut 3 bases from V and 4 bases from J, with 16 bases between. CDR1 and CDR2 (germline): ENHRY, SYGVKD. Here the CDR3 DNA reads TGTGCCATCAGTGACCCCTCCCGGGGAACGGGAAACACCATATATTTT. As protein: CAISDPSRGTGNTIYF.

The chain links TRBV6-6 to TRBJ1-2; TRBD1 matches 7 bases. The V and J ends lost 10 bases and 6 bases, in that order; junction bases with no gene match: 8. This CDR3 region has 12 residues. In germline, CDR1 is MNHNY, CDR2 SVGAGI (reference sequence). This CDR3 reads CATNDRVDGYTF. CDR3 nucleotides: TGTGCCACCAACGACAGGGTTGATGGCTACACCTTC.

The rearrangement links TRBV12-3 or TRBV12-4 to TRBJ1-5; 7 positions agree with TRBD1. The CDR3 has 12 amino acids. With 8 bases clipped from V and 7 bases from J, the junction kept 5 bases outside the gene matches. CDR3 region: CASGDSLQPQHF. The CDR3 region has the DNA TGTGCCAGCGGGGACAGTTTACAGCCCCAGCATTTT.

This rearrangement joins TRBV10-3 to TRBJ2-7, with D possibly TRBD2 on 5 matching bases. Trimming removed 3 bases from V and 2 bases from J, with 11 bases in between. This CDR3 region has 14 residues. Germline V gene sequence: CDR1 ENHRY, CDR2 SYGVKD. CDR3 region: CAISDGSSPYEQYF. In DNA, the CDR3 is TGTGCCATCAGTGATGGGAGTTCGCCCTACGAGCAGTACTTC.

The chain combines TRBV7-3 with TRBJ2-1; D might be TRBD1 (5 bases). CDR3 length: 15 amino acids. The germline V and J ends were trimmed by 2 bases and 8 bases, with 16 bases remaining between them. Germline CDR1 reads SGHTA; CDR2 reads FQGTGA. The CDR3: CASSLLAQGFDEQFF. Written as DNA, the CDR3 is TGTGCCAGCAGCTTACTCGCTCAGGGCTTTGATGAGCAGTTCTTC.

CDR3 in DNA: TGCGCCAGCAGCCAAGACCTGCCGACAGCCCGGGAACTGTTTTTT. Encoded protein: CASSQDLPTARELFF. The gene calls are TRBV4-3 and TRBJ1-4; D is perhaps TRBD1 (5 bases). The V end was cut by 0 bases, the J end by 12 bases, with 17 bases between. From germline, CDR1 is LGHNA and CDR2 YSLEER. CDR3 length equals 15 residues.

The V and J genes are TRBV3-1 (or the pseudogene TRBV3-2) and TRBJ2-7; TRBD2 matches at 12 bases. V was clipped by 1 base and J by 7 bases; unmatched bases: 8. The CDR3 extends over 16 amino acids. CDR1 and CDR2 (germline): LGHDT, YNNKEL (reference sequence). Here the CDR3 reads CASSQAALAGGGEQYF. Here the CDR3 DNA reads TGTGCCAGCAGCCAAGCTGCACTAGCGGGGGGTGGGGAGCAGTACTTC.

This clone was detected only once. The genes are TRBV28 and TRBJ1-2; 11 bases match TRBD1. CDR1 is MDHEN, CDR2 SYDVKM, per germline. Losses at the gene ends were 8 bases for V and 4 bases for J; bases not matched to a gene: 12. The CDR3 totals 16 residues. CDR3 coding DNA: TGTGCCAGCGAGGGAGGACAGGGGGCGCGGGTCTATGGCTACACCTTC. Translated: CASEGGQGARVYGYTF.

The chain carries TRBV19 and TRBJ1-2; TRBD1 matches at 8 bases. CDR1 and CDR2 (germline): LNHDA, SQIVND (reference sequence). The J segment lost 4 bases and the V segment lost 4 bases, leaving 5 bases of the junction unmatched. This CDR3 comprises 14 residues. The DNA for the CDR3 is TGTGCCAGTAGTACCCAGGGGGCTGCCTATGGCTACACCTTC. This encodes CASSTQGAAYGYTF.

CDR3 DNA: TGTGCCAGCAGCGTAGCCGGGACAGCATCGGGGGGCTACACCTTC. The encoded protein is CASSVAGTASGGYTF. V and J are TRBV9 and TRBJ1-2; the match to TRBD1 covers 7 bases. The CDR3 is 15 amino acids. V gave up 0 bases and J gave up 8 bases; unmatched junction bases: 10. CDR1 and CDR2 (germline): SGDLS, YYNGEE.

V and J are TRBV5-1 and TRBJ2-7; tentatively, D is TRBD1 (7 bases). The V gene's germline CDR1 is SGHRS and CDR2 YFSETQ. There are 16 residues in the CDR3. V shed 3 bases and J shed 3 bases, with 19 bases lying between them. CDR3 residues: CASSWGAARGNYEQYF. CDR3 DNA sequence: TGCGCCAGCAGCTGGGGGGCGGCCAGGGGGAACTACGAGCAGTACTTC.

CDR3 residues: CASSFGLPYQETQYF. The CDR3 bases are TGCGCCAGCAGCTTTGGGCTACCGTACCAAGAGACCCAGTACTTC. The rearrangement uses TRBV5-1 and TRBJ2-5; D ambiguous. Germline V lookup: CDR1 SGHRS, CDR2 YFSETQ. V gave up 2 bases and J gave up 0 bases, with 11 bases separating them. The CDR3 extends over 15 amino acids.

The chain has TRBV15 and TRBJ2-2; TRBD1 matches 9 bases. The CDR3 consists of 16 residues. The germline V gene encodes CDR1 LNHNV and CDR2 YYDKDF (reference sequence). Germline trimming cut 7 bases from V and 3 bases from J; bases unmatched to any gene: 9. CDR3 protein: CATTGTGHKDTGELFF. The CDR3 DNA reads as TGTGCCACCACCGGGACAGGGCATAAGGACACCGGGGAGCTGTTTTTT.

The V call is TRBV19, the J call TRBJ2-7; the D gene is possibly TRBD1 (6 bases). The CDR3 is 14 residues long. CDR1 and CDR2 from the germline V gene are LNHDA and SQIVND (reference sequence). With 4 bases removed from V and 3 bases from J, the gap between germline ends came to 13 bases. In DNA, the CDR3 is TGTGCCAGTAGTACAAAACAGGGAAACTACGAGCAGTACTTC. Translating gives CASSTKQGNYEQYF.

As for this clone: Other nucleotide sequences in the sample specify the same CDR3. The chain has TRBV27 and TRBJ1-1, with 7 bases identical to TRBD1. Trimming removed 5 bases from V and 1 base from J; junction bases left unmatched: 4. Germline V gene data show CDR1 as MNHEY and CDR2 as SMNVEV (reference sequence). This CDR3 comprises 14 residues. CDR3 in amino acids: CASSLGTANTEAFF. The CDR3 DNA is TGTGCCAGCAGTCTAGGGACAGCGAACACTGAAGCTTTCTTT.

The chain combines TRBV5-1 with TRBJ1-1; D is perhaps TRBD1 (6 bases). The CDR3 contains 15 residues. CDR1 and CDR2 (germline): SGHRS, YFSETQ. The ends were cut back, 2 bases at V and 2 bases at J, with 13 bases in the middle. Written as DNA, the CDR3 is TGCGCCAGCAGCTTTGCCGGGACACTAAACACTGAAGCTTTCTTT. Its protein is CASSFAGTLNTEAFF.

V gene TRBV4-1 combines with J gene TRBJ1-2, with 9 bases that match TRBD1. V dropped 4 bases and J dropped 6; count of bases not matched to a gene: 3. This CDR3 region has 13 residues. From germline, CDR1 is MGHRA and CDR2 YSYEKL. The CDR3 bases are TGCGCCAGCAGCCGCCGGACAGGGGATGGCTACACCTTC. It translates to CASSRRTGDGYTF.

The rearrangement links TRBV5-1 to TRBJ2-1, with a tentative D call TRBD2 (6 bases). V lost 4 bases, J lost 8 bases, and 16 bases lay in between. Per the germline V gene, CDR1 is SGHRS and CDR2 is YFSETQ. The CDR3 loop spans 14 amino acids. In nucleotides, the CDR3 is TGCGCCAGCAGCCCGAGGCGGGGCCGGGATGAGCAGTTCTTC. It translates to CASSPRRGRDEQFF. Full variable domain (remainder filled in from reference TRBV5-1 and TRBJ2-1): KAGVTQTPRYLIKTRGQQVTLSCSPISGHRSVSWYQQTPGQGLQFLFEYFSETQRNKGNFPGRFSGRQFSNSRSEMNVSTLELGDSALYLCASSPRRGRDEQFFGPGTRLTVL.

V usage is TRBV27 and J usage is TRBJ2-1; the D is unclear. CDR1 is MNHEY and CDR2 is SMNVEV in the germline V gene (reference sequence). This CDR3 comprises 15 residues. Trimming pared 3 bases from V and 0 bases from J, leaving 9 bases between. CDR3 region: CASSFRSTSYNEQFF. In nucleotides, the CDR3 is TGTGCCAGCAGTTTCAGGTCGACCTCCTACAATGAGCAGTTCTTC.

This chain links TRBV7-3 with TRBJ2-5, with 13 bases fitting TRBD2. From germline, CDR1 is SGHTA and CDR2 FQGTGA. With V trimmed by 5 bases and J by 3 bases, 3 bases remained unmatched. The CDR3 sequence is 15 residues long. The DNA of the CDR3 is TGTGCCAGCAGCCTTGGACTAGCGGGAGAAGAGACCCAGTACTTC. Translating it yields CASSLGLAGEETQYF.

This rearrangement joins TRBV18 to TRBJ2-2; 9 positions agree with TRBD1. The CDR3 consists of 15 residues. With V trimmed by 6 bases and J by 3 bases, 5 bases remained unmatched. CDR1 is KGHSH, CDR2 LQKENI, per germline. CDR3 sequence reads: CASSRGQGYTGELFF. The CDR3 nucleotides are TGTGCCAGCTCCCGGGGACAGGGATACACCGGGGAGCTGTTTTTT.

There are a few counts of this clone. The chain is built from TRBV6-2 or TRBV6-3 and TRBJ2-5; 10 bases align to TRBD2. The CDR3 spans 19 residues. J lost 7 bases, V lost 0 bases, and 17 bases had no gene match. Germline CDR1 reads MNHEY; CDR2 reads SVGEGT. CDR3 loop: CASSYSESSGGLDGGTQYF. The CDR3 DNA is TGTGCCAGCAGTTACTCGGAGTCTAGCGGGGGCCTCGATGGTGGGACCCAGTACTTC.

The rearrangement uses TRBV7-9 and TRBJ1-5; D not certain. The CDR3 runs 15 residues. Germline assignment: CDR1 SEHNR and CDR2 FQNEAQ (reference sequence). V was pared by 1 base and J by 9 bases, with 16 bases between. CDR3 region: CASSLDGNSLGPQHF. In DNA form, the CDR3 reads TGTGCCAGCAGCTTAGACGGAAACAGCTTGGGGCCCCAGCATTTT.

The DNA for the CDR3 is TGTGCCAGCAGCCTACAGGGGAACACTGAAGCTTTCTTT. Translating it yields CASSLQGNTEAFF. The V gene is TRBV14, the J gene TRBJ1-1; D might be TRBD1 (6 bases). The V end lost 4 bases, the J end lost 1 base, and 7 bases lay between the germline ends. CDR1 and CDR2 (germline): SGHDN, FVKESK. This CDR3 contains 13 residues.

V is TRBV3-1 (or the pseudogene TRBV3-2) and J is TRBJ1-4; D not resolved. This CDR3 is built from 10 residues. Germline-derived CDR1 and CDR2 are LGHDT and YNNKEL (reference sequence). V lost 9 bases to trimming and J lost 8 bases, with 7 bases between them. The CDR3 DNA sequence: TGTGCCAGTAGAGGGGAAAAACTGTTTTTT. Residues: CASRGEKLFF.

The chain has TRBV19 and TRBJ2-3; 7 positions match TRBD1. With V trimmed by 7 bases and J by 4 bases, 8 bases remained unmatched. Per germline, CDR1 LNHDA and CDR2 SQIVND (reference sequence). The CDR3 covers 14 residues. Here the CDR3 DNA reads TGTGCCAGTACCGCCGACAGGGCGGCAGATACGCAGTATTTT. Translation: CASTADRAADTQYF.

The chain links TRBV18 to TRBJ1-6, with D uncertain. There are 13 residues in the CDR3. Germline V CDR1 and CDR2: KGHSH, LQKENI. Trimming left V 3 bases short and J 8 bases short, with 8 bases between. The CDR3 nucleotides read TGTGCCAGCTCACCGCTGCTAGATTCACCCCTCCACTTT. Translating gives CASSPLLDSPLHF. Combining the CDR3 with reference TRBV18 and TRBJ1-6 gives the whole variable domain NAGVMQNPRHLVRRRGQEARLRCSPMKGHSHVYWYRQLPEEGLKFMVYLQKENIIDESGMPKERFSAEFPKEGPSILRIQQVVRGDSAAYFCASSPLLDSPLHFGNGTRLTVT.